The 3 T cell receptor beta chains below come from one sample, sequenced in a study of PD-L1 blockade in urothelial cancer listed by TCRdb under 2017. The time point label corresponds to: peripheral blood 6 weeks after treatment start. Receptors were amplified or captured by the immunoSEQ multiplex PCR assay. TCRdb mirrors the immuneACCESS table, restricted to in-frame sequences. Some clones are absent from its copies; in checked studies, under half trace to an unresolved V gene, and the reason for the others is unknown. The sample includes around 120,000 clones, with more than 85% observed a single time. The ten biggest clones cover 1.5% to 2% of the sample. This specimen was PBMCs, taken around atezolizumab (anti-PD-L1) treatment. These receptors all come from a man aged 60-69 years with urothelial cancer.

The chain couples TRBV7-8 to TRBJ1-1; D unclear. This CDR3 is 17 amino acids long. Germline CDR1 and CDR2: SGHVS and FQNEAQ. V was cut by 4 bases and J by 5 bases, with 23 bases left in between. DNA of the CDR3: TGTGCCAGCAGCTCCCGAGGACGGTTTGATGGGGAGACTGAAGCTTTCTTT. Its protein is CASSSRGRFDGETEAFF.

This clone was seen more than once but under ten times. The chain's CDR3 is CASSSSGGATGELFF. In nucleotides, the CDR3 is TGTGCCAGCAGCAGTAGTGGCGGAGCCACCGGGGAGCTGTTTTTT. V gene TRBV14 combines with J gene TRBJ2-2; D not certain. The CDR3 is made up of 15 amino acids. Germline CDR1 is SGHDN and CDR2 is FVKESK. Trimming took 5 bases from V and 4 from J, leaving 14 bases between them.

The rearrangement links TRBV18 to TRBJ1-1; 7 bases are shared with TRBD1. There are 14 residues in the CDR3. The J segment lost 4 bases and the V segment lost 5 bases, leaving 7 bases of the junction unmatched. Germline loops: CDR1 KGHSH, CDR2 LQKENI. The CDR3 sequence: CASSSRDSGTEAFF. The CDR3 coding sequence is TGTGCCAGCTCATCAAGGGACAGTGGCACTGAAGCTTTCTTT.